The following is a T cell receptor beta chain sequence with its context. This record comes from a study of blood T cell repertoires in COVID-19. The method was immunoSEQ multiplex PCR; TCRdb's version includes in-frame clones alone and lacks a portion of them. The sample records roughly 160,000 clones, about nine tenths being singletons. Germline V gives CDR1 LNHDA, CDR2 SQIVND (reference sequence). The CDR3 totals 13 residues. V lost 3 bases and J lost 7, with 13 bases in between. The sequence was collected from a man between 18 and 35 years old with COVID-19, enrolled during active disease. The J gene is TRBJ2-7, the V gene TRBV19; weak D call: TRBD2 (6 bases). The sequenced sample was peripheral blood. CDR3: CASSIAGRGEQYF. DNA of the CDR3: TGTGCCAGTAGTATTGCGGGGCGAGGGGAGCAGTACTTC. Full variable domain (outside the CDR3, taken from reference TRBV19 and TRBJ2-7): DGGITQSPKYLFRKEGQNVTLSCEQNLNHDAMYWYRQDPGQGLRLIYYSQIVNDFQKGDIAEGYSVSREKKESFPLTVTSAQKNPTAFYLCASSIAGRGEQYFGPGTRLTVT.